This T cell receptor (beta chain) emerged from a study of early T cells in non-severe SARS-CoV-2 infection. This clonotype occurred a few times. MiXCR, applied by TCRdb to the 5' RACE reads, yields one record per CDR3 protein. The sample has tens of thousands of distinct CDR3 sequences, 9% to 10% seen once; the top ten hold around 12%. The sample comprised whole blood. The receptor's source is an adult who was a healthcare worker with PCR-confirmed SARS-CoV-2 infection or an uninfected control (not recorded which).

The CDR3 coding sequence is TGTGCCAGCAGTGCATCCGGGACAGGGGGCTATGGCTACACCTTC. Translation gives CASSASGTGGYGYTF. The chain carries TRBV28 and TRBJ1-2; the match to TRBD1 covers 11 bases. The length of the CDR3 is 15 residues. Germline values: CDR1 MDHEN, CDR2 SYDVKM. Trimming took 5 bases from V and 4 from J; bases not matched to a gene: 6.